This T cell receptor (beta chain) emerged from a study of cytomegalovirus exposure and HLA in healthy donors. The overall study: Unique TCR beta sequences numbering approximately 120 million came from 190 million or so T cells in an earlier analysis.

Comments on this clone: Antigen specificity is unknown.

Primers included in the PCR were 60 Vbeta and 13 Jbeta primers. The repertoire was sequenced with immunoSEQ multiplex PCR; TCRdb's copy has only in-frame clones and lacks some. This table holds approximately 170,000 clones, over 70% found once. The V and J ends lost 6 bases and 6 bases, in that order; junction bases with no gene match: 7. Germline loops: CDR1 SGHTA, CDR2 FQGNSA. The CDR3 extends over 15 amino acids. Study results and caveats: The classifier reportedly diagnosed cytomegalovirus status with high specificity and sensitivity. The CMV antigen specificity of a few CMV-associated chains was confirmed through in vitro analysis. Apart from CMV serostatus, no immune exposure information was available.

The chain employs TRBV7-2 and TRBJ2-2, with 10 positions matching TRBD2. Sequences were obtained from PBMCs. This TCR came from a woman aged 25 to 39 in good health and CMV-seropositive. The CDR3 DNA is TGTGCCAGCAGACCGGGACTAGCGTTCGCCGGGGAGCTGTTTTTT. Translating it yields CASRPGLAFAGELFF.